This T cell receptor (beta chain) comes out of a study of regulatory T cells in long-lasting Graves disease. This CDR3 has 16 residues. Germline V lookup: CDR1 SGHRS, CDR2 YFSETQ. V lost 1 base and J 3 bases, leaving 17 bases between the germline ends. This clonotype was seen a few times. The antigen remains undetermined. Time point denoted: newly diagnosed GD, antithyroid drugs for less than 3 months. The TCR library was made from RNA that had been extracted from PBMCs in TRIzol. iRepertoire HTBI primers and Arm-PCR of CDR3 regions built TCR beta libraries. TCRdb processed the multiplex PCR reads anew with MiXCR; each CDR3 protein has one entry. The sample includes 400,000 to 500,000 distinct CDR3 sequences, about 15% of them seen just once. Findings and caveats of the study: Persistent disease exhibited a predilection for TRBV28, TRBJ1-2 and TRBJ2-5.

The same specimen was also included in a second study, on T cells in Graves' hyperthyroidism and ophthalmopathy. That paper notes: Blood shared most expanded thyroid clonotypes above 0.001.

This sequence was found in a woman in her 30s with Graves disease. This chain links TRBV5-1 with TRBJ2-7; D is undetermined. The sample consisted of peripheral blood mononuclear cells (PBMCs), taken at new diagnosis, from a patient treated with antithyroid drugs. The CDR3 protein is CASSLLSVLSDYEQYF. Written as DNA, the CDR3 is TGCGCCAGCAGCTTGCTTTCGGTCCTTTCGGACTACGAGCAGTACTTC.